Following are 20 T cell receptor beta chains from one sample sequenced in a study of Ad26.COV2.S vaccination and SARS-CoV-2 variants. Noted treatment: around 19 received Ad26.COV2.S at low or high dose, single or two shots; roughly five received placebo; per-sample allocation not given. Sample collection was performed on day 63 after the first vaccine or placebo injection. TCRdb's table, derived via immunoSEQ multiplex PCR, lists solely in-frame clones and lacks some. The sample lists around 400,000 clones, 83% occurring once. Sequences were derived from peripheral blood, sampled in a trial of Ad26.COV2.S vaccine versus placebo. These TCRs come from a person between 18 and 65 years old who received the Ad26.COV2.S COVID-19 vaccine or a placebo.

In DNA form, the CDR3 reads TGTGCCAGCAGCTTACACTACGGTGGGACCCAGTACTTC. This codes for CASSLHYGGTQYF. The gene calls are TRBV7-3 and TRBJ2-5; D gene ambiguous. There are 13 residues in the CDR3. Per germline, CDR1 SGHTA and CDR2 FQGTGA. Trimming pared 2 bases from V and 7 bases from J, leaving 11 bases between.

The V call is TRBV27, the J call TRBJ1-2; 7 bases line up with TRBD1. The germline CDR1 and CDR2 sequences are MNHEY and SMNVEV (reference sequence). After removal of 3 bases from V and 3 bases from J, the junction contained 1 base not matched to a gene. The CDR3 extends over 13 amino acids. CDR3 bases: TGTGCCAGCAGTTTCGGGACAGACTATGGCTACACCTTC. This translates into CASSFGTDYGYTF.

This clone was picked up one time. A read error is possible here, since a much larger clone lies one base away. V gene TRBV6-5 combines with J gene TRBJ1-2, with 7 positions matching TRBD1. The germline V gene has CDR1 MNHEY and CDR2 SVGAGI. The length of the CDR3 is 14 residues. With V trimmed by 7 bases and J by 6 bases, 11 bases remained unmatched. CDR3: CASNLRDSKNGYTF. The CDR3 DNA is TGTGCCAGCAATCTCCGGGACAGTAAGAATGGCTACACCTTC.

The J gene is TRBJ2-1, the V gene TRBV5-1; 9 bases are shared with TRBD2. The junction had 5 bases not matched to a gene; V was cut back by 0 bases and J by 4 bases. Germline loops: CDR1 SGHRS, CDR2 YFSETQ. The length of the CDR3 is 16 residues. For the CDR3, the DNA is TGCGCCAGCAGCTTGGCACGGACTAGCGAATACAATGAGCAGTTCTTC. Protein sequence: CASSLARTSEYNEQFF.

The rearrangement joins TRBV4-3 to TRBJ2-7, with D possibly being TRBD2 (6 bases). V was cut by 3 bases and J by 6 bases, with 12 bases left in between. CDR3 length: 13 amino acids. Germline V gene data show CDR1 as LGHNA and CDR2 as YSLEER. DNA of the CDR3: TGCGCCAGCAGCCAGGGTGGGACTTTCGAGCAGTACTTC. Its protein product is CASSQGGTFEQYF.

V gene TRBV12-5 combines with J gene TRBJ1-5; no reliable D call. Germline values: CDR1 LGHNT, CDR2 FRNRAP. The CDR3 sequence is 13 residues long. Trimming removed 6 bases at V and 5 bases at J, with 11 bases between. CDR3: CASGHREDQPQHF. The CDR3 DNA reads TGTGCTAGTGGCCACCGGGAGGATCAGCCCCAGCATTTT.

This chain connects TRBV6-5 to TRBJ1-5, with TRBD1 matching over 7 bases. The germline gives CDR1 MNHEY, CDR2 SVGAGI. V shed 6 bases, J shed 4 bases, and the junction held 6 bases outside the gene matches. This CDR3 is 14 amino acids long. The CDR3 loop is CASRQTGRNQPQHF. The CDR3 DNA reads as TGTGCCAGCAGACAGACAGGGAGGAATCAGCCCCAGCATTTT.

The CDR3 spells CASSQDDRGYEQYF. DNA of the CDR3: TGTGCCAGCAGCCAAGATGACAGGGGGTACGAGCAGTACTTC. The rearrangement links TRBV14 to TRBJ2-7, with 9 bases identical to TRBD1. CDR1 and CDR2 from the germline V gene are SGHDN and FVKESK. V lost 0 bases and J lost 4; bases outside the gene matches: 1. The CDR3 extends over 14 amino acids.

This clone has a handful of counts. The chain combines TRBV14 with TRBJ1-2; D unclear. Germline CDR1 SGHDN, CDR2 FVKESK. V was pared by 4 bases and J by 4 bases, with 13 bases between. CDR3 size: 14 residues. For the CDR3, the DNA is TGTGCCAGCAGCCCCCGAAACCTAACCTATGGCTACACCTTC. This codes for CASSPRNLTYGYTF.

The CDR3, as DNA: TGTGCCAGCATCAAAAAAACGTCCCGGTTCGGGAAAGGTCGGGAGACCCAGTACTTC. Amino acids: CASIKKTSRFGKGRETQYF. This chain connects TRBV5-4 to TRBJ2-5, with D tentatively TRBD2 (5 bases). Germline CDR1 is SGHNT and CDR2 is YYREEE (reference sequence). V shed 6 bases and J shed 5 bases, with 32 bases lying between them. The CDR3 extends over 19 amino acids.

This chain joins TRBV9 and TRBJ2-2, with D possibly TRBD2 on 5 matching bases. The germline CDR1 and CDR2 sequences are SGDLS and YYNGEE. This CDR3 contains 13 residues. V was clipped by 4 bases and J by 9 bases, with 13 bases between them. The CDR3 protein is CASSTGLARELFF. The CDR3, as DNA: TGTGCCAGCAGCACTGGACTGGCCAGGGAGCTGTTTTTT. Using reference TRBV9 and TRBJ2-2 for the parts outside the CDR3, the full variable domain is DSGVTQTPKHLITATGQRVTLRCSPRSGDLSVYWYQQSLDQGLQFLIQYYNGEERAKGNILERFSAQQFPDLHSELNLSSLELGDSALYFCASSTGLARELFFGEGSRLTVL.

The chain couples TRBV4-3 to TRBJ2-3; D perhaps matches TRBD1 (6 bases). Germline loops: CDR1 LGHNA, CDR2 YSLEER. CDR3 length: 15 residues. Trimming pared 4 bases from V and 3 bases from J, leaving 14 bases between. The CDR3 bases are TGCGCCAGCAGCCTCGAACTGGGGGCAACAGATACGCAGTATTTT. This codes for CASSLELGATDTQYF.

Written as DNA, the CDR3 is TGTGCCAGCAGCTGGGGACGTTACTATGGCTACACCTTC. Residues: CASSWGRYYGYTF. V is TRBV5-4 and J is TRBJ1-2; weak D call: TRBD1 (5 bases). Deletions cut 3 bases from V and 3 bases from J, with 9 bases between. The germline gives CDR1 SGHNT, CDR2 YYREEE (reference sequence). The CDR3 has 13 amino acids.

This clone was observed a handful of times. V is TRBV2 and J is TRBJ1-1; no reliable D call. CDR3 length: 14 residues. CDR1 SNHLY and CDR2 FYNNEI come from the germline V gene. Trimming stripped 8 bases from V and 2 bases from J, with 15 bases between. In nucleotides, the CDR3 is TGTGCCAGCGGGTTTGGGGTAGCTAACACTGAAGCTTTCTTT. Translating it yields CASGFGVANTEAFF.

CDR3 nucleotides: TGTGCCATCAGTGACAGGGGAGGCTTTAGCTCCTACGAGCAGTACTTC. It specifies CAISDRGGFSSYEQYF. The V and J genes are TRBV10-3 and TRBJ2-7, with D perhaps matching TRBD1 or TRBD2 (6 bases each). The CDR3 has 16 amino acids. Trimming cost V 3 bases and J 0 bases, with 15 bases left between them. The germline V gene has CDR1 ENHRY and CDR2 SYGVKD.

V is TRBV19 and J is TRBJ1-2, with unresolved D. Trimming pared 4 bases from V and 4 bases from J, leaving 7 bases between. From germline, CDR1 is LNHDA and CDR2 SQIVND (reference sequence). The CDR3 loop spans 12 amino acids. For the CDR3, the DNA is TGTGCCAGTAGTAGGCAGCGCTATGGCTACACCTTC. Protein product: CASSRQRYGYTF.

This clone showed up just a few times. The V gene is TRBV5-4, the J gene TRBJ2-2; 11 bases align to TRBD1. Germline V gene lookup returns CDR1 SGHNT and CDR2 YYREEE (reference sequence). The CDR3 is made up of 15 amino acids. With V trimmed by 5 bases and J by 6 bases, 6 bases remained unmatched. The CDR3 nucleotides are TGTGCCAGCAGGGTCCGGGACAGGGGGTCCGGGGAGCTGTTTTTT. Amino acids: CASRVRDRGSGELFF.

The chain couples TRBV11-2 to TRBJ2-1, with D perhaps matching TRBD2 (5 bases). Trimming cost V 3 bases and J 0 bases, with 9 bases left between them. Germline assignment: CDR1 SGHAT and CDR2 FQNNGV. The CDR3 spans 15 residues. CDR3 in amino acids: CASSFFAGSYNEQFF. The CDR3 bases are TGTGCCAGCAGCTTTTTTGCGGGCTCCTACAATGAGCAGTTCTTC.

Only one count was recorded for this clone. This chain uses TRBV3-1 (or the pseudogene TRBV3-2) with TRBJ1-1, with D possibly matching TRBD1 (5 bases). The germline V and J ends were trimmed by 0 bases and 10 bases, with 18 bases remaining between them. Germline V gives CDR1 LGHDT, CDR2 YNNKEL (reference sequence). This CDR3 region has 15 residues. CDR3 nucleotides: TGTGCCAGCAGCCAAGAACCCCAGGGCGGTGGTCGAGCTTTCTTT. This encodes CASSQEPQGGGRAFF.

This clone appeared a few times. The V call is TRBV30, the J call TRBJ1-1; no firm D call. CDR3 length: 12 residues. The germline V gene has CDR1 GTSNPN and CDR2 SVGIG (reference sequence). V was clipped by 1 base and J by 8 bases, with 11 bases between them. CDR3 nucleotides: TGTGCCTGGAGTGGCACGATGGTGGAAGCTTTCTTT. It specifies CAWSGTMVEAFF. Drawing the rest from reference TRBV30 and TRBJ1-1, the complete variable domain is SQTIHQWPATLVQPVGSPLSLECTVEGTSNPNLYWYRQAAGRGLQLLFYSVGIGQISSEVPQNLSASRPQDRQFILSSKKLLLSDSGFYLCAWSGTMVEAFFGQGTRLTVV.